These T cell receptor beta chains were read from a single sample in a study of shared T cell receptors in the human thymus. TCRdb keeps only in-frame clones here, not all; method: immunoSEQ multiplex PCR. The sample contains fewer than 700,000 clones, approximately 87% of which appear only once. These same data were also listed under a study on human thymus T cells.

The sequenced sample was thymocytes. The receptors derive from a boy in the first two years of life with a congenital heart defect. CDR3s include the opening cysteine and the closing phenylalanine or tryptophan. Each record gives: J gene, D gene, clone size, V gene, CDR3 protein, CDR3 DNA. The D gene is left open where the match is weak. Clone size is stated in some rows and not others, as once, few, many or a class when expanded.

>TRBJ2-6|TRBD1|.|TRBV5-8
CASSTRRRQGQVEGANVLTF
TGTGCCAGCAGCACGCGAAGAAGACAGGGTCAAGTGGAAGGGGCCAACGTCCTGACTTTC
>TRBJ2-1|.|.|TRBV14
CASSQYGGGGRNEQFF
TGTGCCAGCAGCCAGTACGGGGGAGGGGGGAGGAATGAGCAGTTCTTC
>TRBJ2-1|TRBD2|.|TRBV7-8
CASSFSSGSYNEQFF
TGTGCCAGCAGCTTCAGTAGCGGGAGTTACAATGAGCAGTTCTTC
>TRBJ2-7|TRBD1|few|TRBV19
CASSRDRDEQYF
TGTGCCAGTAGCCGCGACAGGGACGAGCAGTACTTC
>TRBJ2-1|TRBD1|.|TRBV6-1
CASSSWDRGNNEQFF
TGTGCCAGCAGTTCCTGGGACAGGGGAAACAATGAGCAGTTCTTC
>TRBJ2-4|.|.|TRBV14
CASSRSGLLAKNIQYF
TGTGCCAGCAGCAGATCGGGACTCCTAGCCAAAAACATTCAGTACTTC
>TRBJ2-2|.|.|TRBV4-3
CASSLDTGELFF
TGCGCCAGCAGCCTAGACACCGGGGAGCTGTTTTTT
>TRBJ2-5|TRBD1|.|TRBV7-9
CASSSPGTGGRLETQYF
TGTGCCAGCAGCTCCCCTGGGACAGGGGGCAGGTTAGAGACCCAGTACTTC
>TRBJ2-2|TRBD1|.|TRBV19
CASSTWTGGTGELFF
TGTGCCAGTAGTACCTGGACAGGTGGCACCGGGGAGCTGTTTTTT
>TRBJ2-5|TRBD1|.|TRBV5-6
CASSRTSIQGAQETQYF
TGTGCCAGCAGCCGTACCTCAATTCAGGGGGCCCAAGAGACCCAGTACTTC
>TRBJ2-1|TRBD2|.|TRBV29-1
CSVEDKRGSPHEQFF
TGCAGCGTTGAAGATAAGCGCGGGAGCCCCCATGAGCAGTTCTTC
>TRBJ1-5|.|.|TRBV30
CAWSVLGPVLTGGNQPQHF
TGTGCCTGGAGTGTACTTGGCCCCGTTCTGACGGGGGGCAATCAGCCCCAGCATTTT
>TRBJ2-7|TRBD1|.|TRBV7-9
CASSQGVAQDYEQYF
TGTGCCAGCAGCCAGGGGGTAGCCCAGGACTACGAGCAGTACTTC
>TRBJ2-1|.|once|TRBV9
CASSVEGRGWVHEQFF
TGTGCCAGCAGCGTAGAGGGCAGGGGATGGGTCCATGAGCAGTTCTTC
>TRBJ1-2|TRBD1|.|TRBV4-3
CASSQSGTGDGYTF
TGCGCCAGCAGCCAATCGGGGACAGGGGATGGCTACACCTTC
>TRBJ2-1|TRBD2|.|TRBV10-1
CASQAERGAYNEQFF
TGCGCCAGCCAGGCCGAGCGGGGGGCCTACAATGAGCAGTTCTTC
>TRBJ2-7|TRBD2|.|TRBV5-4
CASSLGSRGASGSVYEQYF
TGTGCCAGCAGCTTGGGATCTAGGGGGGCTAGCGGGAGTGTCTACGAGCAGTACTTC
>TRBJ2-2|TRBD1|.|TRBV4-3
CASRYRDRGNTGELFF
TGCGCCAGCAGATACCGGGACAGGGGAAACACCGGGGAGCTGTTTTTT
>TRBJ1-2|TRBD1|.|TRBV28
CASRTGGYGYTF
TGTGCCAGCAGGACAGGGGGCTATGGCTACACCTTC
>TRBJ2-5|.|.|TRBV4-2
CASSQPPWPLVETQYF
TGTGCCAGCAGCCAACCCCCGTGGCCCTTGGTAGAGACCCAGTACTTC
>TRBJ2-7|TRBD1|.|TRBV2
CASFPGTGFHEQYF
TGTGCCAGTTTTCCCGGGACAGGGTTCCACGAGCAGTACTTC
>TRBJ2-1|.|few|TRBV19
CASSIEETRNGNEQFF
TGTGCCAGTAGTATAGAGGAGACTAGGAATGGCAATGAGCAGTTCTTC
>TRBJ1-1|.|.|TRBV6-6
CASSYSIGGETEAFF
TGTGCCAGCAGTTACTCGATTGGGGGGGAGACTGAAGCTTTCTTT
>TRBJ2-7|TRBD2|.|TRBV5-4
CASSLPRTSSYEQYF
TGTGCCAGCAGCTTGCCTAGGACTAGCAGCTACGAGCAGTACTTC
>TRBJ2-1|TRBD2|once|TRBV9
CASSVAPTSGRGYNEQFF
TGTGCCAGCAGCGTAGCTCCTACTAGCGGGAGGGGATACAATGAGCAGTTCTTC
>TRBJ2-1|.|.|TRBV14
CASSQEIPPSEQFF
TGTGCCAGCAGCCAAGAAATTCCCCCGAGCGAGCAGTTCTTC
>TRBJ2-1|.|few|TRBV10-3
CAISFLWGGGGNEQFF
TGTGCCATCAGCTTCCTTTGGGGAGGTGGGGGGAATGAGCAGTTCTTC
>TRBJ2-5|.|.|TRBV4-3
CASSQDQSGALETQYF
TGCGCCAGCAGCCAAGATCAGTCTGGAGCCCTCGAGACCCAGTACTTC
>TRBJ2-7|.|.|TRBV5-5
CASSLLGLVQRGTNYEQYF
TGTGCCAGCAGCTTGCTCGGATTGGTTCAGCGAGGAACTAACTACGAGCAGTACTTC
>TRBJ2-3|TRBD2|.|TRBV4-3
CASKRREADTQYF
TGCGCCAGCAAGCGGCGGGAGGCAGATACGCAGTATTTT
>TRBJ1-4|.|.|TRBV30
CAWGGISWGSNEKLFF
TGTGCCTGGGGGGGCATAAGTTGGGGTTCTAATGAAAAACTGTTTTTT
>TRBJ2-7|TRBD2|.|TRBV11-3
CASSLDGGGYEQYF
TGTGCCAGCAGCTTAGATGGGGGGGGCTACGAGCAGTACTTC
>TRBJ2-2|TRBD1|once|TRBV6-1
CASSEDRTGLFDTGELFF
TGTGCCAGCAGTGAAGATCGGACAGGGCTTTTCGACACCGGGGAGCTGTTTTTT
>TRBJ2-7|.|.|TRBV10-3
CAISDSGDPYEQYF
TGTGCCATCAGTGACTCGGGAGATCCCTACGAGCAGTACTTC
>TRBJ2-1|TRBD2|.|TRBV28
CASSLRAPGTRYNEQFF
TGTGCCAGCAGTTTAAGGGCCCCCGGGACTAGGTACAATGAGCAGTTCTTC
>TRBJ2-3|TRBD1|.|TRBV6-1
CASSVAIGTGSTDTQYF
TGTGCCAGCAGTGTAGCGATCGGGACAGGGAGCACAGATACGCAGTATTTT
>TRBJ2-7|.|.|TRBV11-2
CASSLVADRAYEQYF
TGTGCCAGCAGCTTAGTGGCCGACAGAGCCTACGAGCAGTACTTC
>TRBJ2-1|.|.|TRBV14
CASSQERKGARGPSYNEQFF
TGTGCCAGCAGCCAAGAAAGAAAAGGGGCCCGTGGTCCCTCCTACAATGAGCAGTTCTTC
>TRBJ2-2|.|.|TRBV7-2
CASSERWNTGELFF
TGTGCCAGCAGCGAACGGTGGAACACCGGGGAGCTGTTTTTT
>TRBJ1-5|.|.|TRBV28
CASILKGENQPQHF
TGTGCCAGCATACTCAAGGGGGAAAATCAGCCCCAGCATTTT
>TRBJ2-7|.|.|TRBV7-9
CASSLMGGEQYF
TGTGCCAGCAGCTTAATGGGAGGCGAGCAGTACTTC
>TRBJ2-1|.|.|TRBV4-1
CASSPDAAGDYNEQFF
TGCGCCAGCAGCCCAGATGCAGCGGGTGACTACAATGAGCAGTTCTTC
>TRBJ2-7|.|.|TRBV4-2
CASSQEGHEQYF
TGTGCCAGCAGCCAAGAGGGCCACGAGCAGTACTTC
>TRBJ2-7|.|.|TRBV7-8
CASSLGVSSYEQYF
TGTGCCAGCAGCTTAGGAGTGTCCTCCTACGAGCAGTACTTC
>TRBJ1-3|.|few|TRBV28
CASSLAESQGNTIYF
TGTGCCAGCAGTTTAGCGGAGTCCCAAGGAAACACCATATATTTT
>TRBJ2-7|TRBD2|.|TRBV6-1
CASSEKTGLASSYEQYF
TGTGCCAGCAGTGAGAAAACCGGACTAGCTAGCTCCTACGAGCAGTACTTC
>TRBJ2-7|.|once|TRBV5-1
CASSPAGSEQYF
TGCGCCAGCAGCCCGGCCGGGAGCGAGCAGTACTTC